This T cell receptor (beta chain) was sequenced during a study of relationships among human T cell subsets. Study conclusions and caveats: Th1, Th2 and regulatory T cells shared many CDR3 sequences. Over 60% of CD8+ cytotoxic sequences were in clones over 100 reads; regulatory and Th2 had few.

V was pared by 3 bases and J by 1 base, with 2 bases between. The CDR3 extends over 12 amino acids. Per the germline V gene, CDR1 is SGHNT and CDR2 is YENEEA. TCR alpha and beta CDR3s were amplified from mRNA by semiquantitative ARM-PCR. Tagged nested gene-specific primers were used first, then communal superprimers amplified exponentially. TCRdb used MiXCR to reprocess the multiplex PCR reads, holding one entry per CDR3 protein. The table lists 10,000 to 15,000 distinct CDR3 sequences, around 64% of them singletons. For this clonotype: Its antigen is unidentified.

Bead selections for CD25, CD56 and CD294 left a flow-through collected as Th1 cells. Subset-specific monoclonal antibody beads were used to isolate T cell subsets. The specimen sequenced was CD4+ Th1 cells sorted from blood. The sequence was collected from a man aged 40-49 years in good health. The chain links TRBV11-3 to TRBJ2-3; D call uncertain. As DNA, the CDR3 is TGTGCCAGCAGCTTTGGCACAGATACGCAGTATTTT. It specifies CASSFGTDTQYF.